This T cell receptor beta chain was profiled in a study of early stage breast cancer tumors. In regard to this clone: Its antigen is currently unknown.

Study-level results: Enriched TCRB sequences shared across patients were mostly commonly generated sequences. Unsorted bulk genomic DNA sequencing lacked pairing and functional marker data.

V was cut by 4 bases and J by 3 bases, with 16 bases left in between. Germline V gene lookup returns CDR1 SGHRS and CDR2 YFSETQ. The CDR3 covers 15 residues. Each sample had two DNA replicates, roughly 0.5 ug blood or around 1.5 ug tissue. Here immunoSEQ multiplex PCR was the method, and the copy in TCRdb shows in-frame clones only, minus some. The sample lists roughly 25,000 clones, about 67% occurring once. Sequences were obtained from breast tumor tissue. The J gene is TRBJ1-1, the V gene TRBV5-1, with D tentatively TRBD1 (6 bases). The clonotype comes from a person in their sixties with breast cancer. In DNA, the CDR3 is TGCGCCAGCAGCGACCCGACAGGTTCGTACACTGAAGCTTTCTTT. It yields the protein CASSDPTGSYTEAFF.